This is a list of T cell receptor beta chains from one sample in a study. TCRdb called the 5' RACE reads again in MiXCR, with one record for every CDR3 protein. The sample contains tens of thousands of distinct CDR3 sequences, around a quarter of which appear only once. Specimen: memory CD4+ T cells sorted from blood. The receptors here all came from a female donor with breast cancer. Each CDR3 is given with its conserved first and last residue. A D gene is named only where the DNA matches it firmly. Only some rows state a clone size, as once, few, many or a class for expanded clones.

>TRBV27|TRBD1|TRBJ2-3|-
TGTGCCAGCAGTTCACAACGGACAGGACCCCTCACAGATACGCAGTATTTT
CASSSQRTGPLTDTQYF
>TRBV9|TRBD1|TRBJ2-7|few
TGTGCCAGCAGCCCTGGGACAGGCAGTGAGCAGTACTTC
CASSPGTGSEQYF
>TRBV19|-|TRBJ2-1|-
TGTGCCAGCACGGGGAGCTATTACAATGAGCAGTTCTTC
CASTGSYYNEQFF
>TRBV2|TRBD1|TRBJ1-1|few
TGTGCCAGCCGGGCAGGGGGCGCGCACACTGAAGCTTTCTTT
CASRAGGAHTEAFF
>TRBV6-4|-|TRBJ1-5|few
TGTGCCAGCAGCCCAACCCCAGGTTCTAGGCGGCCCCAGCATTTT
CASSPTPGSRRPQHF
>TRBV5-6|TRBD2|TRBJ2-1|-
TGTGCCAGCAGCCCGAGGGGGACTAGCGGCTACAATGAGCAGTTCTTC
CASSPRGTSGYNEQFF
>TRBV12-3/TRBV12-4|-|TRBJ2-2|-
TGTGCCAGCAGCCCTGGCCCCGCCACCGGGGAGCTGTTTTTT
CASSPGPATGELFF
>TRBV4-3|-|TRBJ1-5|medium-sized
TGCGCCAGCAGCCCGGGCCCGGGATGGCCCCAGCATTTT
CASSPGPGWPQHF
>TRBV10-3|-|TRBJ2-7|few
TGTGCCATCAGTGATAACTTTTACGAGCAGTACTTC
CAISDNFYEQYF
>TRBV24-1|TRBD2|TRBJ2-2|-
TGTACCTCACGCGGGGGGGGGTCCCCCGGGGAGCTGTTTTTT
CTSRGGGSPGELFF